One and the same sample provided the 29 T cell receptor beta chains below, sequenced in a study of blood T cell repertoires in COVID-19. TCRdb's table, derived via immunoSEQ multiplex PCR, lists solely in-frame clones and lacks some. Seen here are about 210,000 clones, over 60% observed once, and the top ten hold more than 7%. The sample comprised peripheral blood. The receptors here all came from an older woman with acute or convalescent COVID-19.

This chain joins TRBV25-1 and TRBJ2-5, with 8 bases identical to TRBD2. CDR1 is MGHDK, CDR2 SYGVNS, per germline. The CDR3 is 16 residues long. Trimming took 5 bases from V and 9 from J; bases not matched to a gene: 17. CDR3 coding DNA: TGTGCCAGCAGTCCCTTTGCGGGGGGCCGCCTTGGGCCCCAGTACTTC. This translates into CASSPFAGGRLGPQYF.

This chain joins TRBV11-2 and TRBJ2-7, with TRBD1 as a possible D gene (5 bases). The V end was cut by 1 base, the J end by 6 bases, with 13 bases between. Germline CDR1 and CDR2: SGHAT and FQNNGV. CDR3 length equals 14 residues. CDR3 amino acids: CASSLAPAGLEQYF. For the CDR3, the DNA is TGTGCCAGCAGCTTAGCCCCCGCAGGGCTCGAGCAGTACTTC.

Concerning this clone itself: The sample holds other DNA sequences that translate to the same CDR3. J is TRBJ1-3 and V is TRBV7-8; 7 nucleotides align to TRBD1. The V gene's germline CDR1 is SGHVS and CDR2 FQNEAQ. CDR3 length: 15 residues. Trimming took 6 bases from V and 0 from J; bases not matched to a gene: 5. CDR3 protein: CASSLGQLSGNTIYF. CDR3 bases: TGTGCCAGCAGTCTGGGACAGCTCTCTGGAAACACCATATATTTT.

This rearrangement joins TRBV6-5 to TRBJ2-1; 8 bases line up with TRBD2. The germline gives CDR1 MNHEY, CDR2 SVGAGI. This CDR3 region has 14 residues. V dropped 8 bases and J dropped 2; count of bases not matched to a gene: 5. The CDR3 region is CASQDGGAYNEQFF. The CDR3 region has the DNA TGTGCCAGCCAAGACGGGGGGGCCTACAATGAGCAGTTCTTC.

The J gene is TRBJ2-2, the V gene TRBV19; weak D call: TRBD1 (5 bases). Trimming cost V 6 bases and J 4 bases, with 15 bases left between them. CDR3 size: 15 residues. CDR1 is LNHDA, CDR2 SQIVND, per germline (reference sequence). The CDR3 region has the DNA TGTGCCAGTAGCACAGGTTCTCCTTTCACCGGGGAGCTGTTTTTT. Encoded protein: CASSTGSPFTGELFF. Based on the CDR3 plus reference TRBV19 and TRBJ2-2, the full variable domain is DGGITQSPKYLFRKEGQNVTLSCEQNLNHDAMYWYRQDPGQGLRLIYYSQIVNDFQKGDIAEGYSVSREKKESFPLTVTSAQKNPTAFYLCASSTGSPFTGELFFGEGSRLTVL.

The chain carries TRBV5-1 and TRBJ2-2; no reliable D call. V lost 0 bases to trimming and J lost 3 bases, with 6 bases between them. CDR1 is SGHRS and CDR2 is YFSETQ in the germline V gene. This CDR3 comprises 14 residues. The CDR3 is CASSLGVDTGELFF. CDR3 nucleotide sequence: TGCGCCAGCAGCTTGGGCGTCGACACCGGGGAGCTGTTTTTT.

A single count supports this clone. V usage is TRBV30 and J usage is TRBJ2-2; 12 bases agree with TRBD2. CDR3 size: 16 residues. CDR1 and CDR2 from the germline V gene are GTSNPN and SVGIG (reference sequence). V lost 0 bases to trimming and J lost 4 bases; unmatched junction nucleotides: 3. CDR3 sequence reads: CAWSVGTSGPTGELFF. The DNA of the CDR3 is TGTGCCTGGAGTGTTGGGACTAGCGGGCCCACCGGGGAGCTGTTTTTT. Variable domain in full (rest from reference TRBV30 and TRBJ2-2): SQTIHQWPATLVQPVGSPLSLECTVEGTSNPNLYWYRQAAGRGLQLLFYSVGIGQISSEVPQNLSASRPQDRQFILSSKKLLLSDSGFYLCAWSVGTSGPTGELFFGEGSRLTVL.

V usage is TRBV2 and J usage is TRBJ1-1; the D gene is possibly TRBD1 (5 bases). The germline V gene encodes CDR1 SNHLY and CDR2 FYNNEI. This CDR3 is 13 amino acids long. V lost 4 bases and J 4 bases, leaving 10 bases between the germline ends. CDR3 sequence reads: CASSVRGGTEAFF. DNA of the CDR3: TGTGCCAGCAGTGTACGGGGGGGCACTGAAGCTTTCTTT.

The rearrangement uses TRBV3-1 (or the pseudogene TRBV3-2) and TRBJ2-1; 7 nucleotides match TRBD2. V lost 4 bases, J lost 3 bases, and 3 bases stayed unmatched. The length of the CDR3 is 14 residues. The germline V gene has CDR1 LGHDT and CDR2 YNNKEL (reference sequence). Written as DNA, the CDR3 is TGTGCCAGCAGCCCCGGGGGGAACTACAATGAGCAGTTCTTC. It yields the protein CASSPGGNYNEQFF.

The rearrangement uses TRBV24-1 and TRBJ2-5; 12 nucleotides line up with TRBD1. CDR3 size: 18 residues. Germline assignment: CDR1 KGHDR and CDR2 SFDVKD. J lost 4 bases, V lost 3 bases, and 11 bases had no gene match. The chain's CDR3 is CATSDPPGQGARVETQYF. The CDR3 DNA reads TGTGCCACCAGTGATCCTCCGGGACAGGGGGCGCGGGTAGAGACCCAGTACTTC.

This clone was recorded a few times. A junction boundary mismatches the germline segment, possibly from a read error. Here the CDR3 reads CASTLQAWETQYF. For the CDR3, the DNA is TGTGCCAGCACCTTGCAGGCGTGGGAGACCCAGTACTTC. The chain employs TRBV5-8 and TRBJ2-5; no reliable D call. Per germline, CDR1 SGHTS and CDR2 YDEGEE. The CDR3 has 13 amino acids.

V is TRBV30 and J is TRBJ2-7, with 7 nucleotides matching TRBD1. Germline loops: CDR1 GTSNPN, CDR2 SVGIG (reference sequence). The CDR3 is made up of 13 amino acids. The ends lost 4 bases at V and 5 bases at J; junction bases unmatched: 8. CDR3 nucleotide sequence: TGTGCCTGGACATTAAACAGGGGCAACGAGCAGTACTTC. Protein sequence: CAWTLNRGNEQYF.

CDR3 DNA sequence: TGTGCCAGCAGCTTCCCCCCGGGGAGGAACACCGGGGAGCTGTTTTTT. Its translation: CASSFPPGRNTGELFF. This rearrangement joins TRBV7-9 to TRBJ2-2, with a weak D call TRBD2 (5 bases). This CDR3 is 16 amino acids long. Germline values: CDR1 SEHNR, CDR2 FQNEAQ (reference sequence). The V end was cut by 3 bases, the J end by 1 base, with 12 bases between.

The count of this clone is one. The rearrangement joins TRBV29-1 to TRBJ1-4, with D maybe TRBD1 (6 bases). The CDR3 is made up of 13 amino acids. The V gene's germline CDR1 is SQVTM and CDR2 ANQGSEA. Trimming left V 3 bases short and J 10 bases short, with 15 bases between. For the CDR3, the DNA is TGCAGCGTTGATGCCGGGGGCGGGGGAAAACTGTTTTTT. It is translated as CSVDAGGGGKLFF.

Here the CDR3 DNA reads TGCGCCAGCAGCTTGGGGGAGCCGGGAAACACCATATATTTT. It yields the protein CASSLGEPGNTIYF. The rearrangement links TRBV5-1 to TRBJ1-3; no clear D. The germline V gene has CDR1 SGHRS and CDR2 YFSETQ. This CDR3 comprises 14 residues. Trimming stripped 0 bases from V and 4 bases from J, with 8 bases between.

The rearrangement joins TRBV24-1 to TRBJ1-1, with 8 nucleotides matching TRBD1. The trim removed 2 bases at V and 6 bases at J, leaving 7 bases unmatched. The CDR3 length is 15 residues. Germline lookup yields CDR1 KGHDR and CDR2 SFDVKD. The CDR3 DNA sequence: TGTGCCACCAGTGATTCCCGCACAGGGGGTCCTGAAGCTTTCTTT. Residues: CATSDSRTGGPEAFF.

The CDR3 sequence: CASSLRGSTDTQYF. CDR3 nucleotide sequence: TGTGCCAGCAGCTTAAGGGGGAGCACAGATACGCAGTATTTT. V gene TRBV11-3 combines with J gene TRBJ2-3; perhaps TRBD1 as D (6 bases). V was clipped by 2 bases and J by 0 bases, with 6 bases between them. CDR1 and CDR2 (germline): SGHNT, YENEEA. The CDR3 has 14 residues. The full variable domain, in which reference TRBV11-3 and TRBJ2-3 provide the parts outside the CDR3, is EAGVVQSPRYKIIEKKQPVAFWCNPISGHNTLYWYLQNLGQGPELLIRYENEEAVDDSQLPKDRFSAERLKGVDSTLKIQPAELGDSAVYLCASSLRGSTDTQYFGPGTRLTVL.

The chain recombines TRBV19 with TRBJ2-1; weak D call: TRBD2 (7 bases). The CDR3 totals 15 residues. Trimming took off 9 bases at V and 7 bases at J, with 22 bases between the two ends. CDR1 is LNHDA, CDR2 SQIVND, per germline (reference sequence). Here the CDR3 DNA reads TGTGCCAGCCTAGGTCTGGGGGGGCCATTAAATGAGCAGTTCTTC. Protein product: CASLGLGGPLNEQFF.

The J gene is TRBJ1-2, the V gene TRBV5-1; tentative D call: TRBD1 (6 bases). The V gene lost 4 bases and the J gene lost 2 bases, with 12 bases spanning the gap. Germline CDR1 reads SGHRS; CDR2 reads YFSETQ. This CDR3 has 14 amino acids. CDR3 region: CASSLDQGNYGYTF. CDR3 bases: TGCGCCAGCAGCCTCGACCAGGGGAACTATGGCTACACCTTC.

V gene TRBV19 combines with J gene TRBJ2-7; 11 positions match TRBD1. V was pared by 0 bases and J by 0 bases, with 22 bases of the junction left unmatched. CDR1 is LNHDA, CDR2 SQIVND, per germline (reference sequence). The CDR3 has 23 amino acids. The CDR3 region has the DNA TGTGCCAGTAGTATAGATCCAGACCGATTGGACAGGGGGCGGAAGGTGGACTCCTACGAGCAGTACGTC. Its protein is CASSIDPDRLDRGRKVDSYEQYV.

The chain has TRBV4-1 and TRBJ2-5, with D perhaps TRBD1 (6 bases). V lost 4 bases to trimming and J lost 5 bases, with 17 bases between them. This CDR3 spans 15 amino acids. Germline CDR1 reads MGHRA; CDR2 reads YSYEKL. The DNA for the CDR3 is TGCGCCAGCAGCCCGACAGGACTGATTCGGGAGACCCAGTACTTC. It specifies CASSPTGLIRETQYF.

The chain combines TRBV24-1 with TRBJ2-1, with 7 nucleotides matching TRBD1. The CDR3 length is 12 residues. V shed 2 bases and J 10 bases; nucleotides not matched to a gene: 1. Germline values: CDR1 KGHDR, CDR2 SFDVKD. This CDR3 is CATSDSDREQFF. CDR3 coding DNA: TGTGCCACCAGTGATTCGGACAGGGAGCAGTTCTTC.

The chain joins TRBV27 to TRBJ1-1, with a tentative D call TRBD1 (5 bases). The CDR3 spans 14 residues. Trimming took off 3 bases at V and 3 bases at J, with 11 bases between the two ends. From germline, CDR1 is MNHEY and CDR2 SMNVEV (reference sequence). CDR3 in amino acids: CASSFLTGDTEAFF. CDR3 nucleotides: TGTGCCAGCAGTTTCCTAACGGGGGACACTGAAGCTTTCTTT.

The chain couples TRBV3-1 (or the pseudogene TRBV3-2) to TRBJ2-1; the D gene is possibly TRBD2 (6 bases). CDR3 size: 17 residues. V gave up 0 bases and J gave up 3 bases, with 15 bases separating them. The germline CDR1 and CDR2 sequences are LGHDT and YNNKEL (reference sequence). CDR3 sequence (DNA): TGTGCCAGCAGCCAAGATGGGACTCCTAGTTACTACAATGAGCAGTTCTTC. This sequence encodes CASSQDGTPSYYNEQFF.

The chain uses TRBV14 and TRBJ1-2; 8 nucleotides match TRBD1. Germline-derived CDR1 and CDR2 are SGHDN and FVKESK. The CDR3 contains 16 residues. After removal of 4 bases from V and 8 bases from J, the junction contained 15 bases not matched to a gene. The CDR3 bases are TGTGCCAGCAGCCTTCCCAGGGGGCCGGGTTTGAAGGGCTACACCTTC. Amino acid sequence: CASSLPRGPGLKGYTF. Together with reference TRBV14 and TRBJ1-2, the CDR3 gives the full variable domain: EAGVTQFPSHSVIEKGQTVTLRCDPISGHDNLYWYRRVMGKEIKFLLHFVKESKQDESGMPNNRFLAERTGGTYSTLKVQPAELEDSGVYFCASSLPRGPGLKGYTFGSGTRLTVV.

J is TRBJ1-6 and V is TRBV6-5; 9 bases fit TRBD1. With 11 bases clipped from V and 5 bases from J, the junction kept 1 base outside the gene matches. Germline values: CDR1 MNHEY, CDR2 SVGAGI. CDR3 length: 12 amino acids. DNA of the CDR3: TGTGCCGGACAGGGGAATAATTCACCCCTCCACTTT. The encoded protein is CAGQGNNSPLHF.

This clone was recorded only once. The chain links TRBV25-1 to TRBJ2-2; 11 bases map to TRBD2. Germline lookup yields CDR1 MGHDK and CDR2 SYGVNS. V was pared by 7 bases and J by 4 bases, with 14 bases of the junction left unmatched. The CDR3 spans 18 residues. CDR3 region: CASTGGVAGGPSTGELFF. As DNA, the CDR3 is TGTGCCAGCACCGGCGGGGTAGCGGGGGGGCCTAGCACCGGGGAGCTGTTTTTT.

The chain links TRBV29-1 to TRBJ1-1; D call uncertain. This CDR3 comprises 13 residues. Trimming left V 5 bases short and J 0 bases short, with 10 bases between. Germline CDR1 reads SQVTM; CDR2 reads ANQGSEA. In nucleotides, the CDR3 is TGCAGCGTTCGGCGACAAGTGAACACTGAAGCTTTCTTT. Translation gives CSVRRQVNTEAFF.

This clone has only one observation. CDR3 in amino acids: CASFYSSSGNTIYF. The CDR3 coding sequence is TGTGCCAGCTTTTACTCAAGCTCTGGAAACACCATATATTTT. The chain is built from TRBV18 and TRBJ1-3; no firm D call. The CDR3 runs 14 residues. Germline loops: CDR1 KGHSH, CDR2 LQKENI. The V end lost 7 bases, the J end lost 0 bases, and 10 bases lay between the germline ends.